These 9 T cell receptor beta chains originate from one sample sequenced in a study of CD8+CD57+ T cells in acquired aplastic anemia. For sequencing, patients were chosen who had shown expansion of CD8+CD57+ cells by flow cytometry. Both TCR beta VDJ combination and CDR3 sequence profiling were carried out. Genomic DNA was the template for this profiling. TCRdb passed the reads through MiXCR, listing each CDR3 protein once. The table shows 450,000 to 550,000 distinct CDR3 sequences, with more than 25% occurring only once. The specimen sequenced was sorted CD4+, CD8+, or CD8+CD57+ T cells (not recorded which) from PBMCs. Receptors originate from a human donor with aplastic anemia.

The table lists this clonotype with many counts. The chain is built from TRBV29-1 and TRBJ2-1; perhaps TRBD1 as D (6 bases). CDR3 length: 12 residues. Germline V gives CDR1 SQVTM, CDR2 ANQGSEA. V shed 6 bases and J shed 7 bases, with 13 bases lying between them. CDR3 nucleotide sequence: TGCAGCGTGGGGGCTAGTGGGAATGAGCAGTTCTTC. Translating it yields CSVGASGNEQFF.

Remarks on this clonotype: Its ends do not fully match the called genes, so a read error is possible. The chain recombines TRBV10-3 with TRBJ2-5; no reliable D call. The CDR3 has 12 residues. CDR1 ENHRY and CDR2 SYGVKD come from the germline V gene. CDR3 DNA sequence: TGTGCCAGCAGTTACCTCCGAGAGACCCAGTACTTC. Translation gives CASSYLRETQYF.

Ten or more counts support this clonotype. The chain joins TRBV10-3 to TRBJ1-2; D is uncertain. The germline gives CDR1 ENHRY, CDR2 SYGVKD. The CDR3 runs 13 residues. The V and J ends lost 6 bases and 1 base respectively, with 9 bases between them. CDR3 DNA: TGTGCCATCAGGGGCCAGGATAACTATGGCTACACCTTC. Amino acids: CAIRGQDNYGYTF.

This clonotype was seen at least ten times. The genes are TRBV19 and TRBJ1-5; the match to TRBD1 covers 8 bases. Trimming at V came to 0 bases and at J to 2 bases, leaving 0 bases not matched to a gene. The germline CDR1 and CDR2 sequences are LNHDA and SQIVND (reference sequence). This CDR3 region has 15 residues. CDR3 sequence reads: CASSIEGQGNQPQHF. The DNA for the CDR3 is TGTGCCAGTAGTATAGAGGGACAGGGCAATCAGCCCCAGCATTTT.

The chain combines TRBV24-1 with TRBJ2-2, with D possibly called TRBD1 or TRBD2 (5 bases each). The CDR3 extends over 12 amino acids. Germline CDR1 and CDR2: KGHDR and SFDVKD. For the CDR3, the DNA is TGTGCGGCTGGGACCCTCACCGGGGAGCTGTTTTTT. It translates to CAAGTLTGELFF.

The CDR3 loop is CASSLELTYEQYF. The CDR3 bases are TGTGCCAGCAGCTTGGAACTCACCTACGAGCAGTACTTC. The chain carries TRBV5-6 and TRBJ2-7; no clear D. CDR1 is SGHDT, CDR2 YYEEEE, per germline. V lost 0 bases, J lost 2 bases, and 6 bases lay in between. The CDR3 sequence is 13 residues long.

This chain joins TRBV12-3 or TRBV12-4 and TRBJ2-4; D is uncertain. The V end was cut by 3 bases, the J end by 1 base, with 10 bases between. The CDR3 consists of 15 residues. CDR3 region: CASSFGRTAKNIQYF. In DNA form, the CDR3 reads TGTGCCAGCAGTTTTGGAAGGACGGCCAAAAACATTCAGTACTTC.

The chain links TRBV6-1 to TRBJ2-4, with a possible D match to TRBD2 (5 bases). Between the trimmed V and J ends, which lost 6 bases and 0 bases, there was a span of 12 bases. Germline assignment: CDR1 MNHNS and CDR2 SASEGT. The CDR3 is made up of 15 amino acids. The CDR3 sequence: CASSALGLAKNIQYF. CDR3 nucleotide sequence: TGTGCCAGCAGCGCACTAGGACTAGCCAAAAACATTCAGTACTTC.

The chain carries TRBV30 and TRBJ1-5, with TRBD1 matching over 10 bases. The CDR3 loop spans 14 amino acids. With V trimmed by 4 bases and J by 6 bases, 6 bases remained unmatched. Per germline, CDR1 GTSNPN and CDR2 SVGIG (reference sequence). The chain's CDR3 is CAWNHRDRGQPQHF. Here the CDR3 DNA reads TGTGCCTGGAACCACCGGGACAGGGGTCAGCCCCAGCATTTT. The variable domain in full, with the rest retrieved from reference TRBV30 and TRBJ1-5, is SQTIHQWPATLVQPVGSPLSLECTVEGTSNPNLYWYRQAAGRGLQLLFYSVGIGQISSEVPQNLSASRPQDRQFILSSKKLLLSDSGFYLCAWNHRDRGQPQHFGDGTRLSIL.